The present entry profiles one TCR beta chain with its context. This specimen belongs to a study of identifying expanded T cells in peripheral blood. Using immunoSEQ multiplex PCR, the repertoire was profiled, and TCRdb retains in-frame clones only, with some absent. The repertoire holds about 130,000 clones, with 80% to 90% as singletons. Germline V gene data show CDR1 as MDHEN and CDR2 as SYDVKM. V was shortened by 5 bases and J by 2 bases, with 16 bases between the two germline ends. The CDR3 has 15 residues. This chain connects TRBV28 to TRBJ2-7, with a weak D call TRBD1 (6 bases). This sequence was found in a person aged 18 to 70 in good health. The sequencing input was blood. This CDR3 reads CASSDSRGKTYEQYF. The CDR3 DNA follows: TGTGCCAGCAGTGACTCCAGGGGAAAGACCTACGAGCAGTACTTC.